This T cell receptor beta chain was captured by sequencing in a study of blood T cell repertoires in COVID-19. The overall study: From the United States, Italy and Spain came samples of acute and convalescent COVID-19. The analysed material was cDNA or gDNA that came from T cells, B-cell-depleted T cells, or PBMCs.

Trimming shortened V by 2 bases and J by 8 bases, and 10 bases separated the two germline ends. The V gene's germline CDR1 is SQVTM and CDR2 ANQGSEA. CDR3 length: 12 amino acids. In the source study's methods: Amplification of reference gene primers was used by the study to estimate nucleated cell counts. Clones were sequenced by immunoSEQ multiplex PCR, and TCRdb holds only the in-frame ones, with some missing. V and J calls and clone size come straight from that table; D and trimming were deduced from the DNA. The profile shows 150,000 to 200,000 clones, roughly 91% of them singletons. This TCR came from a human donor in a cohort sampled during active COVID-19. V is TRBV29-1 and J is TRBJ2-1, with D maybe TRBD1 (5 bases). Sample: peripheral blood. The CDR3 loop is CSVEIGVHEQFF. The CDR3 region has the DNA TGCAGCGTTGAAATAGGGGTCCATGAGCAGTTCTTC.